A selection of T cell receptor beta chains follows, all from one sample in a study of shared clonotypes between healthy human individuals. TCRdb keeps only in-frame clones here, not all; method: immunoSEQ multiplex PCR. This table holds fewer than 650,000 clones, just over 75% found once. The specimen sequenced was PBMCs. All receptors come from a woman aged 40 to 50 in good health. Some clones in this sample may be carry-over from other donors' samples. Both conserved end residues are part of each CDR3. The D gene is left open where the match is weak. Size is stated for part of the rows, as once, few or many counts, or as a class when the clone is expanded.

clone_size	v_call	d_call	j_call	cdr3_aa	cdr3_nt
-	TRBV19	-	TRBJ1-1	CASSMTENTEAFF	TGTGCCAGTAGTATGACAGAGAACACTGAAGCTTTCTTT
-	TRBV11-3	-	TRBJ2-5	CASSLGPRGETQYF	TGTGCCAGCAGCTTAGGACCGCGGGGAGAGACCCAGTACTTC
-	TRBV19	-	TRBJ2-1	CASSIRGGPDEQFF	TGTGCCAGTAGTATAAGAGGGGGGCCGGATGAGCAGTTCTTC
-	TRBV11-2	TRBD1	TRBJ2-1	CASSVDRGGGNEQFF	TGTGCCAGCAGCGTGGACAGGGGAGGTGGCAATGAGCAGTTCTTC
-	TRBV6-5	-	TRBJ1-2	CASSINRVARGYTF	TGTGCCAGCAGCATAAACAGGGTAGCAAGGGGCTACACCTTC
-	TRBV5-6	-	TRBJ2-3	CASSLGQLTDTQYF	TGTGCCAGCAGCTTAGGACAGCTCACAGATACGCAGTATTTT
few	TRBV5-4	TRBD1	TRBJ2-2	CASSSGQNRAGELFF	TGTGCCAGCAGCTCGGGACAGAATCGGGCCGGGGAGCTGTTTTTT
-	TRBV28	TRBD1	TRBJ2-1	CASSSRQGQLTSYNEQFF	TGTGCCAGCAGTTCCCGACAGGGGCAATTAACCTCCTACAATGAGCAGTTCTTC
-	TRBV27	-	TRBJ2-5	CASSSTIPRETQYF	TGTGCCAGCAGTAGCACCATTCCTCGAGAGACCCAGTACTTC
-	TRBV27	-	TRBJ2-2	CASSLRRNTGELFF	TGTGCCAGCAGTTTAAGGAGGAACACCGGGGAGCTGTTTTTT
-	TRBV29-1	-	TRBJ1-4	CSVGQGSNEKLFF	TGCAGCGTTGGGCAGGGCTCTAATGAAAAACTGTTTTTT
once	TRBV14	-	TRBJ1-1	CASSPGADTEAFF	TGTGCCAGCAGTCCGGGGGCGGACACTGAAGCTTTCTTT
-	TRBV5-1	-	TRBJ1-2	CASSLGGQDYGYTF	TGCGCCAGCAGCTTGGGTGGGCAGGACTATGGCTACACCTTC
-	TRBV7-8	-	TRBJ2-5	CASRVQETQYF	TGTGCCAGCCGTGTCCAAGAGACCCAGTACTTC
-	TRBV18	-	TRBJ2-1	CASSPVGEQFF	TGTGCCAGCTCACCAGTGGGTGAGCAGTTCTTC
-	TRBV6-6	-	TRBJ2-2	CASSKGLNTGELFF	TGTGCCAGCAGCAAGGGACTTAACACCGGGGAGCTGTTTTTT
-	TRBV10-3	TRBD1	TRBJ2-7	CAIRGLETGVHEQYF	TGTGCCATCAGGGGCCTCGAGACAGGGGTCCACGAGCAGTACTTC
-	TRBV19	TRBD1	TRBJ2-7	CASSRDSPYEQYF	TGTGCCAGTAGTAGGGACAGCCCCTACGAGCAGTACTTC
-	TRBV2	TRBD2	TRBJ2-7	CASREGQGREQYF	TGTGCCAGTCGGGAGGGCCAAGGTAGGGAGCAGTACTTC
-	TRBV30	TRBD1	TRBJ2-7	CAMHRDSAYEQYF	TGTGCCATGCACAGGGACAGCGCCTACGAGCAGTACTTC
-	TRBV4-1	-	TRBJ2-1	CASSRDFSEQFF	TGCGCCAGCAGCCGAGACTTCAGTGAGCAGTTCTTC
-	TRBV5-4	-	TRBJ2-3	CASSLRSGEVADTQYF	TGTGCCAGCAGCTTAAGGTCGGGAGAGGTAGCAGATACGCAGTATTTT
-	TRBV7-3	TRBD2	TRBJ2-1	CASSPTSGSHNEQFF	TGTGCCAGCAGTCCAACTAGCGGGAGCCACAATGAGCAGTTCTTC
-	TRBV7-8	-	TRBJ2-7	CASSLGEGDEQYF	TGTGCCAGCAGCTTGGGTGAAGGGGACGAGCAGTACTTC
-	TRBV7-2	TRBD1	TRBJ1-5	CASSPGQGKGQPQHF	TGTGCCAGCAGCCCGGGACAGGGGAAGGGTCAGCCCCAGCATTTT
-	TRBV2	-	TRBJ2-4	CASTQGLANIQYF	TGTGCCAGCACCCAGGGTCTCGCAAACATTCAGTACTTC
-	TRBV5-1	-	TRBJ1-1	CASSLDGDGAEAFF	TGCGCCAGCAGCTTGGATGGGGACGGGGCTGAAGCTTTCTTT
-	TRBV7-9	-	TRBJ2-2	CASSQGRRENTGELFF	TGTGCCAGCAGCCAAGGCCGGCGGGAGAACACCGGGGAGCTGTTTTTT
-	TRBV29-1	-	TRBJ1-2	CSVGTISNYGCTF	TGCAGCGTTGGTACTATATCTAACTATGGCTGCACCTTC